Listed below are T cell receptor beta chains from one sample, sequenced in a study of blood T cell repertoires in COVID-19. The assay was immunoSEQ multiplex PCR, and TCRdb's table has in-frame clones only and misses some. Here the sample spans approximately 350,000 clones, about nine tenths being singletons. The specimen was peripheral blood. The receptors stem from a woman in her fifties or sixties with COVID-19, enrolled during active disease. CDR3s include the opening cysteine and the closing phenylalanine or tryptophan. Fields, in order: CDR3 DNA, CDR3 protein, J gene, clone size, V gene, D gene. The D gene is left open where the match is weak. Not all rows give a size; the values are once, few, many and, for expanded clones, a class.

cdr3_nt: TGTGCCAGCAGCCGGGACAGGGGAACCTACGAGCAGTACTTC; cdr3_aa: CASSRDRGTYEQYF; j_call: TRBJ2-7; clone_size: NA; v_call: TRBV5-6; d_call: TRBD1
cdr3_nt: TGTGCCAGCAGCGCAGGGGCAAGCTCCTACAATGAGCAGTTCTTC; cdr3_aa: CASSAGASSYNEQFF; j_call: TRBJ2-1; clone_size: NA; v_call: TRBV7-2; d_call: NA
cdr3_nt: TGTGCCAGTAGTATCGGGGACAGGGCGACCTACGAGCAGTACTTC; cdr3_aa: CASSIGDRATYEQYF; j_call: TRBJ2-7; clone_size: NA; v_call: TRBV19; d_call: TRBD1
cdr3_nt: TGTGCCACCAGTGGAGACATCACAGATACGCAGTATTTT; cdr3_aa: CATSGDITDTQYF; j_call: TRBJ2-3; clone_size: NA; v_call: TRBV24-1; d_call: NA
cdr3_nt: TGTGCCTGGAATCTAGCACTCCGAGAGACCCAGTACTTC; cdr3_aa: CAWNLALRETQYF; j_call: TRBJ2-5; clone_size: NA; v_call: TRBV30; d_call: NA
cdr3_nt: TGCGCCAGCAGCCAAATCTCAGGGGACTATGGCTACACCTTC; cdr3_aa: CASSQISGDYGYTF; j_call: TRBJ1-2; clone_size: few; v_call: TRBV4-3; d_call: NA
cdr3_nt: TGCGCCAGCAGCTTGGAGGGACAGAACACTGAAGCTTTCTTT; cdr3_aa: CASSLEGQNTEAFF; j_call: TRBJ1-1; clone_size: once; v_call: TRBV5-1; d_call: NA
cdr3_nt: TGCAGCGCCAACAGGGTCAACACTGAAGCTTTCTTT; cdr3_aa: CSANRVNTEAFF; j_call: TRBJ1-1; clone_size: NA; v_call: TRBV29-1; d_call: NA
cdr3_nt: TGTGCCAGCAGTTACTCAGGCGGACAGAACTATGGCTACACCTTC; cdr3_aa: CASSYSGGQNYGYTF; j_call: TRBJ1-2; clone_size: NA; v_call: TRBV6-5; d_call: NA
cdr3_nt: TGTGCCAGCAGCTCGGACAGGGCTCGGGAGCAGTACTTC; cdr3_aa: CASSSDRAREQYF; j_call: TRBJ2-7; clone_size: NA; v_call: TRBV7-8; d_call: TRBD1
cdr3_nt: TGTGCCAGCAGTCCAGGGGAACGGCAAGAGACCCAGTACTTC; cdr3_aa: CASSPGERQETQYF; j_call: TRBJ2-5; clone_size: NA; v_call: TRBV27; d_call: NA
cdr3_nt: TGTGCCAGCAGCTTGGCGGCTAGCGGGGTCACCGGGGAGCTGTTTTTT; cdr3_aa: CASSLAASGVTGELFF; j_call: TRBJ2-2; clone_size: NA; v_call: TRBV5-4; d_call: TRBD2
cdr3_nt: TGCGCCAGCAGCCTTACAGGGGGCAATCAGCCCCAGCATTTT; cdr3_aa: CASSLTGGNQPQHF; j_call: TRBJ1-5; clone_size: NA; v_call: TRBV5-1; d_call: TRBD1
cdr3_nt: TGTGCCAGCAGTTCGACAGGGAGGTCACCCCTCCACTTT; cdr3_aa: CASSSTGRSPLHF; j_call: TRBJ1-6; clone_size: NA; v_call: TRBV6-2/TRBV6-3; d_call: TRBD1
cdr3_nt: TGTGCCAGCAGCATCGGGGGACCGCTGAAGCAGCAGTTCTTC; cdr3_aa: CASSIGGPLKQQFF; j_call: TRBJ2-1; clone_size: NA; v_call: TRBV6-5; d_call: NA
cdr3_nt: TGTGCCAGCAGCTTAGTACCCGTCCCTTCTACCCATGGCTACACCTTC; cdr3_aa: CASSLVPVPSTHGYTF; j_call: TRBJ1-2; clone_size: NA; v_call: TRBV11-2; d_call: NA
cdr3_nt: TGTGCCTGCCTACATAACCCAGGGGTTGAGCAGTTCTTC; cdr3_aa: CACLHNPGVEQFF; j_call: TRBJ2-1; clone_size: NA; v_call: TRBV30; d_call: NA
cdr3_nt: TGTGCCAGCAGCTTAGCTACGACAGGGAGCACCAATCAGCCCCAGCATTTT; cdr3_aa: CASSLATTGSTNQPQHF; j_call: TRBJ1-5; clone_size: NA; v_call: TRBV7-2; d_call: TRBD1